These T cell receptor beta chains were read from a single sample in a study of naive and memory T cell subsets. TCRdb reprocessed the UMI-ligation and nested PCR reads via MiXCR and lists one record per CDR3 protein. This sample carries approximately 82,000 distinct CDR3 sequences, 7% of them seen once, and the ten largest clones take around 1.5%. The material sequenced was central memory CD4+ T cells from blood. Receptor source: a human donor in good health. Each CDR3 is given with its conserved first and last residue. The D gene is left open where the match is weak. Clone size is not always given. Where it is, it says once, few, many or a class for expanded clones.

>TRBV6-5|NA|TRBJ1-1|few
CASSYETATEAFF
TGTGCCAGCAGTTACGAAACAGCGACTGAAGCTTTCTTT
>TRBV6-1|NA|TRBJ2-7|many
CASSGEIGRRYEQYF
TGTGCCAGCAGTGGAGAGATCGGGCGGCGGTACGAGCAGTACTTC
>TRBV5-1|NA|TRBJ1-2|many
CASSLGPLSGFDTF
TGCGCCAGCAGCTTGGGACCTCTCTCGGGCTTCGACACCTTC
>TRBV11-2|TRBD2|TRBJ2-7|NA
CASRTGLVTYEQYF
TGTGCCAGCAGGACCGGACTAGTGACTTACGAGCAGTACTTC
>TRBV19|NA|TRBJ1-6|NA
CASGGGYNSPLHF
TGTGCCAGTGGGGGGGGCTATAATTCACCCCTCCACTTT
>TRBV30|TRBD2|TRBJ2-1|many
CAWAGTRKNEQFF
TGTGCCTGGGCCGGGACTAGGAAAAATGAGCAGTTCTTC
>TRBV3-1|NA|TRBJ1-2|NA
CASSQDSRGGYGYTF
TGTGCCAGCAGCCAAGACTCCAGGGGCGGCTATGGCTACACCTTC
>TRBV7-8|NA|TRBJ2-5|many
CASSFNGETQYF
TGTGCCAGCAGTTTTAACGGGGAGACCCAGTACTTC
>TRBV20-1|TRBD1|TRBJ2-7|many
CSARDPGQGYAYEQYF
TGCAGTGCTAGAGATCCAGGACAGGGTTATGCGTACGAGCAGTACTTC
>TRBV29-1|NA|TRBJ1-2|many
CSVGQANYGYTF
TGCAGCGTTGGACAGGCTAACTATGGCTACACCTTC
>TRBV28|NA|TRBJ2-7|many
CASLQHGGGGEQYF
TGTGCCAGCCTACAACACGGGGGAGGGGGCGAGCAGTACTTC
>TRBV3-1|TRBD1|TRBJ2-2|few
CASSLGQGLAGELFF
TGTGCCAGCAGCCTGGGACAGGGTTTAGCCGGGGAGCTGTTTTTT
>TRBV7-2|NA|TRBJ2-1|few
CASSLSGPYNEQFF
TGTGCCAGCAGCTTATCGGGTCCCTACAATGAGCAGTTCTTC
>TRBV27|TRBD1|TRBJ1-6|many
CASSFGTGGVSSPLHF
TGTGCCAGCAGTTTTGGTACAGGGGGGGTTAGTTCACCCCTCCACTTT
>TRBV20-1|NA|TRBJ1-2|many
CSAKGVQDYGYTF
TGCAGTGCCAAGGGGGTCCAAGATTATGGCTACACCTTC
>TRBV6-5|NA|TRBJ2-7|NA
CASSSKWRGSGEQYF
TGTGCCAGCAGTTCCAAATGGAGGGGGTCGGGTGAGCAGTACTTC
>TRBV2|TRBD1|TRBJ1-5|many
CASSEVPGQGPNQPQHF
TGTGCCAGCAGTGAAGTCCCGGGACAGGGACCCAATCAGCCCCAGCATTTT
>TRBV12-3/TRBV12-4|TRBD2|TRBJ2-7|many
CASRSTSGGNEQYF
TGTGCCAGCAGATCCACTAGCGGGGGAAACGAGCAGTACTTC
>TRBV7-2|TRBD1|TRBJ2-4|few
CASSPDRGAAKNIQYF
TGTGCCAGCAGCCCGGACAGGGGTGCGGCCAAAAACATTCAGTACTTC